This is a list of T cell receptor beta chains from one sample in a study of T cells in Graves' hyperthyroidism and ophthalmopathy. Using its own MiXCR run on the multiplex PCR reads, TCRdb lists one record per CDR3 protein. The data show more than 550,000 distinct CDR3 sequences, 17% seen once. Sequenced input: blood. The receptors derive from a middle-aged man with Graves' hyperthyroidism. CDR3s include the opening cysteine and the closing phenylalanine or tryptophan. Each record gives: D gene, V gene, J gene, clone size, CDR3 protein, CDR3 DNA. D genes are given only for firm matches. Only some rows state a clone size, as once, few, many or a class for expanded clones.

d_call: NA; v_call: TRBV30; j_call: TRBJ1-4; clone_size: NA; cdr3_aa: CAWSLGGGATNEKLFF; cdr3_nt: TGTGCCTGGAGCTTAGGAGGAGGGGCAACTAATGAAAAACTGTTTTTT
d_call: TRBD1; v_call: TRBV5-1; j_call: TRBJ2-6; clone_size: few; cdr3_aa: CASSTGTGLSGANVLTF; cdr3_nt: TGCGCCAGCAGCACCGGGACAGGGCTCTCTGGGGCCAACGTCCTGACTTTC
d_call: NA; v_call: TRBV18; j_call: TRBJ2-5; clone_size: many; cdr3_aa: CASSLYQETQYF; cdr3_nt: TGTGCCAGCTCACTGTACCAAGAGACCCAGTACTTC
d_call: TRBD1; v_call: TRBV5-1; j_call: TRBJ1-4; clone_size: few; cdr3_aa: CASSEGQGGFEKLFF; cdr3_nt: TGCGCCAGCAGCGAAGGACAGGGAGGGTTTGAAAAACTGTTTTTT
d_call: NA; v_call: TRBV20-1; j_call: TRBJ2-7; clone_size: NA; cdr3_aa: CSATHDRAYEQYF; cdr3_nt: TGCAGTGCAACCCATGACAGAGCCTACGAGCAGTACTTC
d_call: TRBD2; v_call: TRBV2; j_call: TRBJ2-1; clone_size: many; cdr3_aa: CASQATSSGSYNEQFF; cdr3_nt: TGTGCCAGCCAAGCAACCTCTAGCGGATCCTACAATGAGCAGTTCTTC
d_call: NA; v_call: TRBV28; j_call: TRBJ1-5; clone_size: many; cdr3_aa: CASIRQGFSSFDQPQHF; cdr3_nt: TGTGCCAGCATCCGCCAGGGATTTTCTTCATTCGATCAGCCCCAGCATTTT
d_call: NA; v_call: TRBV11-2; j_call: TRBJ2-7; clone_size: NA; cdr3_aa: CASSPAARRGEQYF; cdr3_nt: TGTGCCAGCAGCCCAGCGGCCCGGAGAGGCGAGCAGTACTTC
d_call: NA; v_call: TRBV13; j_call: TRBJ2-1; clone_size: many; cdr3_aa: CASSDDTYNEQFF; cdr3_nt: TGTGCCAGCAGCGACGATACCTACAATGAGCAGTTCTTC
d_call: TRBD1; v_call: TRBV30; j_call: TRBJ2-2; clone_size: few; cdr3_aa: CAWELGGRTGELFF; cdr3_nt: TGTGCCTGGGAGTTAGGGGGCAGGACCGGGGAGCTGTTTTTT
d_call: NA; v_call: TRBV9; j_call: TRBJ1-6; clone_size: many; cdr3_aa: CASSTRTGNSPLHF; cdr3_nt: TGTGCCAGCAGCACACGGACGGGAAATTCACCCCTCCACTTT
d_call: NA; v_call: TRBV3-1; j_call: TRBJ1-5; clone_size: many; cdr3_aa: CASSQSNQPQHF; cdr3_nt: TGTGCCAGCAGCCAGAGCAATCAGCCCCAGCATTTT
d_call: NA; v_call: TRBV6-1; j_call: TRBJ1-4; clone_size: many; cdr3_aa: CASRSKGRREKLFF; cdr3_nt: TGTGCCAGCAGATCGAAGGGCCGGAGGGAAAAACTGTTTTTT
d_call: TRBD2; v_call: TRBV27; j_call: TRBJ2-1; clone_size: many; cdr3_aa: CASSSSGRLNEQFF; cdr3_nt: TGTGCCAGCAGTTCCAGCGGGAGATTGAATGAGCAGTTCTTC
d_call: NA; v_call: TRBV30; j_call: TRBJ2-7; clone_size: many; cdr3_aa: CACAEQGREQYF; cdr3_nt: TGTGCCTGCGCTGAACAGGGACGCGAGCAGTACTTC
d_call: NA; v_call: TRBV6-2/TRBV6-3; j_call: TRBJ2-1; clone_size: NA; cdr3_aa: CASSLIVRGEQFF; cdr3_nt: TGTGCCAGCAGTTTGATAGTGAGGGGTGAGCAGTTCTTC
d_call: NA; v_call: TRBV5-6; j_call: TRBJ2-7; clone_size: few; cdr3_aa: CASNKFLGVNSYEQYF; cdr3_nt: TGTGCCAGCAACAAATTCCTGGGCGTGAATTCCTACGAGCAGTACTTC
d_call: TRBD1; v_call: TRBV28; j_call: TRBJ2-6; clone_size: many; cdr3_aa: CASGRQGPGGANVLTF; cdr3_nt: TGTGCCAGCGGACGACAGGGGCCGGGTGGGGCCAACGTCCTGACTTTC
d_call: NA; v_call: TRBV7-9; j_call: TRBJ1-5; clone_size: NA; cdr3_aa: CASSPAWTQPQHF; cdr3_nt: TGTGCCAGCAGCCCCGCTTGGACTCAGCCCCAGCATTTT
d_call: TRBD1; v_call: TRBV6-5; j_call: TRBJ1-1; clone_size: NA; cdr3_aa: CASSLSQGAGTEAFF; cdr3_nt: TGTGCCAGCAGTTTAAGCCAGGGGGCAGGCACTGAAGCTTTCTTT
d_call: TRBD2; v_call: TRBV28; j_call: TRBJ2-5; clone_size: many; cdr3_aa: CASSPGTSVKQETQYF; cdr3_nt: TGTGCCAGCAGCCCCGGGACTAGCGTAAAACAAGAGACCCAGTACTTC
d_call: NA; v_call: TRBV12-3/TRBV12-4; j_call: TRBJ2-1; clone_size: NA; cdr3_aa: CASSSREWGHNEQFF; cdr3_nt: TGTGCCAGCAGTTCCCGGGAATGGGGCCACAATGAGCAGTTCTTC
d_call: NA; v_call: TRBV11-3; j_call: TRBJ2-3; clone_size: many; cdr3_aa: CASSSGRGRGDTQYF; cdr3_nt: TGTGCCAGCAGCTCCGGCAGGGGTCGTGGAGATACGCAGTATTTT
d_call: TRBD2; v_call: TRBV12-3/TRBV12-4; j_call: TRBJ2-1; clone_size: few; cdr3_aa: CASRPKREDYNEQFF; cdr3_nt: TGTGCCAGCAGACCCAAGCGGGAGGATTACAATGAGCAGTTCTTC
d_call: NA; v_call: TRBV6-2/TRBV6-3; j_call: TRBJ2-7; clone_size: NA; cdr3_aa: CASSSWTESPWEQYF; cdr3_nt: TGTGCCAGCAGTTCGTGGACTGAAAGCCCGTGGGAGCAGTACTTC
d_call: NA; v_call: TRBV9; j_call: TRBJ2-2; clone_size: NA; cdr3_aa: CASSVGGRDTGELFF; cdr3_nt: TGTGCCAGCAGCGTTGGAGGGCGGGACACCGGGGAGCTGTTTTTT
d_call: NA; v_call: TRBV5-1; j_call: TRBJ2-1; clone_size: few; cdr3_aa: CASSSPPRGPYNEQFF; cdr3_nt: TGCGCCAGCAGCAGCCCCCCAAGGGGACCCTACAATGAGCAGTTCTTC
d_call: TRBD2; v_call: TRBV6-1; j_call: TRBJ2-3; clone_size: few; cdr3_aa: CASSSGREDTQYF; cdr3_nt: TGTGCCAGCAGTTCCGGGAGGGAGGATACGCAGTATTTT
d_call: NA; v_call: TRBV30; j_call: TRBJ2-1; clone_size: many; cdr3_aa: CAWAWEYGQFF; cdr3_nt: TGTGCCTGGGCCTGGGAGTATGGGCAGTTCTTC
d_call: NA; v_call: TRBV29-1; j_call: TRBJ1-1; clone_size: few; cdr3_aa: CSVRGGSDTEAFF; cdr3_nt: TGCAGCGTTAGAGGAGGTTCGGACACTGAAGCTTTCTTT
d_call: NA; v_call: TRBV6-1; j_call: TRBJ1-1; clone_size: NA; cdr3_aa: CASTDVTEAFF; cdr3_nt: TGTGCCAGCACGGACGTCACTGAAGCTTTCTTT
d_call: NA; v_call: TRBV18; j_call: TRBJ1-5; clone_size: few; cdr3_aa: CASSPGVRSGNQPQHF; cdr3_nt: TGTGCCAGCTCACCGGGGGTGAGATCCGGGAATCAGCCCCAGCATTTT
d_call: TRBD1; v_call: TRBV10-3; j_call: TRBJ1-1; clone_size: many; cdr3_aa: CAISESRGQGARGAFF; cdr3_nt: TGTGCCATCAGTGAGTCGAGGGGACAGGGGGCGCGGGGAGCTTTCTTT
d_call: TRBD2; v_call: TRBV20-1; j_call: TRBJ2-5; clone_size: many; cdr3_aa: CSATTSGIETQYF; cdr3_nt: TGCAGTGCCACGACTAGCGGGATAGAGACCCAGTACTTC
d_call: NA; v_call: TRBV5-1; j_call: TRBJ2-3; clone_size: NA; cdr3_aa: CASSLGQGGFTDTQYF; cdr3_nt: TGCGCCAGCAGCTTGGGACAGGGAGGTTTCACAGATACGCAGTATTTT
d_call: TRBD1; v_call: TRBV20-1; j_call: TRBJ1-1; clone_size: NA; cdr3_aa: CSARVGQGRLNTEAFF; cdr3_nt: TGCAGTGCTAGAGTGGGACAGGGGAGGTTGAACACTGAAGCTTTCTTT
d_call: TRBD2; v_call: TRBV11-2; j_call: TRBJ2-1; clone_size: many; cdr3_aa: CASSGPGLARNNEQFF; cdr3_nt: TGTGCCAGCAGCGGCCCTGGACTAGCGAGAAACAATGAGCAGTTCTTC
d_call: NA; v_call: TRBV27; j_call: TRBJ1-1; clone_size: many; cdr3_aa: CASSLAGKARNTEAFF; cdr3_nt: TGTGCCAGCAGTTTAGCAGGGAAGGCGAGGAACACTGAAGCTTTCTTT
d_call: NA; v_call: TRBV3-1; j_call: TRBJ2-1; clone_size: NA; cdr3_aa: CASSQDLPYNEQFF; cdr3_nt: TGTGCCAGCAGCCAAGATCTTCCCTACAATGAGCAGTTCTTC
d_call: NA; v_call: TRBV3-1; j_call: TRBJ1-5; clone_size: NA; cdr3_aa: CASSEAAGGSNQPQHF; cdr3_nt: TGTGCCAGCAGCGAAGCGGCAGGCGGGAGCAATCAGCCCCAGCATTTT
d_call: TRBD2; v_call: TRBV7-9; j_call: TRBJ2-5; clone_size: NA; cdr3_aa: CASSQKLAGQETQYF; cdr3_nt: TGTGCCAGCAGCCAGAAACTAGCGGGCCAAGAGACCCAGTACTTC
d_call: TRBD1; v_call: TRBV20-1; j_call: TRBJ2-1; clone_size: few; cdr3_aa: CSARERQGTYNEQFF; cdr3_nt: TGCAGTGCTAGAGAAAGACAGGGGACCTACAATGAGCAGTTCTTC
d_call: TRBD1; v_call: TRBV20-1; j_call: TRBJ1-1; clone_size: many; cdr3_aa: CSAFQGVMNTEAFF; cdr3_nt: TGCAGTGCTTTCCAGGGGGTCATGAACACTGAAGCTTTCTTT
d_call: NA; v_call: TRBV5-5; j_call: TRBJ2-3; clone_size: NA; cdr3_aa: CASSLSRGPRTDTQYF; cdr3_nt: TGTGCCAGCAGCTTGTCGAGGGGCCCACGCACAGATACGCAGTATTTT
d_call: NA; v_call: TRBV29-1; j_call: TRBJ2-7; clone_size: NA; cdr3_aa: CSVEASGELSREQYF; cdr3_nt: TGCAGCGTTGAGGCCAGCGGAGAGCTTTCTAGGGAGCAGTACTTC
d_call: NA; v_call: TRBV7-3; j_call: TRBJ2-3; clone_size: many; cdr3_aa: CASSSTADTQYF; cdr3_nt: TGTGCCAGCAGCTCGACAGCCGATACGCAGTATTTT
d_call: NA; v_call: TRBV11-2; j_call: TRBJ1-5; clone_size: many; cdr3_aa: CASSLSTNQPQHF; cdr3_nt: TGTGCCAGCAGCTTATCAACCAATCAGCCCCAGCATTTT
d_call: NA; v_call: TRBV12-3/TRBV12-4; j_call: TRBJ1-2; clone_size: many; cdr3_aa: CASIFRLEDGYTF; cdr3_nt: TGTGCCAGCATCTTTCGCCTCGAGGATGGCTACACCTTC
d_call: NA; v_call: TRBV28; j_call: TRBJ2-3; clone_size: few; cdr3_aa: CASSGPGAASTDTQYF; cdr3_nt: TGTGCCAGCAGTGGGCCCGGGGCCGCTAGCACAGATACGCAGTATTTT